The table lists the clone carrying this T cell receptor (beta chain) with a few counts. What it recognizes is unknown. These data belong to a study of T cells in Graves' hyperthyroidism and ophthalmopathy. Study-level results: Most thyroid-expanded clonotypes above 0.001 were also found in blood.

V lost 0 bases and J lost 11, with 13 bases in between. This CDR3 has 13 residues. Germline V gene lookup returns CDR1 LGHNA and CDR2 YSLEER. Over 18 months, lack of ophthalmopathy progression marked Graves' hyperthyroidism as stable. Researchers took RNA transcripts and amplified the TCR beta CDR3 regions from them. HTBI primers drove first-round RT-PCR of the TCR CDR3. TCRdb passed the multiplex PCR reads through MiXCR, listing each CDR3 protein once. The sample includes around 450,000 distinct CDR3 sequences, approximately 15% of them seen just once. V usage is TRBV4-3 and J usage is TRBJ1-1; unclear D gene. The sample consisted of blood. The receptor's source is a woman younger than 30 with Graves' hyperthyroidism. CDR3 in amino acids: CASSQDEASPAFF. Written as DNA, the CDR3 is TGCGCCAGCAGCCAAGATGAGGCATCCCCGGCTTTCTTT.